The 9 T cell receptor beta chains below all came from one sample that was sequenced in a study of cytomegalovirus exposure and HLA in healthy donors. The PCR ran on 60 Vbeta and 13 Jbeta primers. Clones were read by immunoSEQ multiplex PCR, and TCRdb kept only the in-frame ones, dropping some. This table has about 110,000 clones, about 81% appearing once. Sequenced sample: PBMCs. The receptors were sampled from a man aged 30 to 39 in good health and CMV-seronegative.

V usage is TRBV9 and J usage is TRBJ2-1, with D unresolved. This CDR3 is 11 amino acids long. V lost 3 bases, J lost 8 bases, and 6 bases lay in between. CDR1 is SGDLS, CDR2 YYNGEE, per germline. CDR3 amino acids: CASSAFDEQFF. The CDR3 nucleotides are TGTGCCAGCAGCGCTTTCGATGAGCAGTTCTTC. Based on the CDR3 plus reference TRBV9 and TRBJ2-1, the full variable domain is DSGVTQTPKHLITATGQRVTLRCSPRSGDLSVYWYQQSLDQGLQFLIQYYNGEERAKGNILERFSAQQFPDLHSELNLSSLELGDSALYFCASSAFDEQFFGPGTRLTVL.

There are a few counts of this clone. V is TRBV20-1 and J is TRBJ2-7; D uncertain. The CDR3 has 10 residues. Looked up from germline, CDR1 is DFQATT and CDR2 is SNEGSKA (reference sequence). V gave up 6 bases and J gave up 6 bases, with 9 bases separating them. DNA for the CDR3: TGCAGTGCCTGGTACGGCGAGCAGTACTTC. It is translated as CSAWYGEQYF.

J is TRBJ1-5 and V is TRBV13; maybe TRBD1 (5 bases). From germline, CDR1 is PRHDT and CDR2 FYEKMQ (reference sequence). This CDR3 is 14 amino acids long. Between the trimmed V and J ends, which lost 5 bases and 6 bases, there was a span of 14 bases. The CDR3: CASSAGPGGQPQHF. The CDR3 coding sequence is TGTGCCAGCAGCGCGGGACCGGGGGGTCAGCCCCAGCATTTT.

The chain carries TRBV19 and TRBJ2-1; 10 bases are shared with TRBD1. This CDR3 region has 16 residues. After removal of 2 bases from V and 8 bases from J, the junction contained 9 bases not matched to a gene. The germline CDR1 and CDR2 sequences are LNHDA and SQIVND (reference sequence). The CDR3 DNA follows: TGTGCCAGTAGTATACTTCCGGGACAGGGGCCCGATGAGCAGTTCTTC. Its translation is CASSILPGQGPDEQFF.

V is TRBV27 and J is TRBJ1-5, with D hard to call. V was cut by 5 bases and J by 2 bases, with 10 bases left in between. The CDR3 is 14 amino acids. Germline V gene sequence: CDR1 MNHEY, CDR2 SMNVEV (reference sequence). CDR3 sequence (DNA): TGTGCCAGCAGTCGTCATAGCGGCAATCAGCCCCAGCATTTT. Translation: CASSRHSGNQPQHF.

This clone was found once. This chain uses TRBV9 with TRBJ1-4; weak D call: TRBD1 (6 bases). This CDR3 comprises 15 residues. Germline values: CDR1 SGDLS, CDR2 YYNGEE. With 4 bases removed from V and 3 bases from J, the gap between germline ends came to 13 bases. CDR3 sequence (DNA): TGTGCCAGCAGCCCCCGGACAGAGCCTAATGAAAAACTGTTTTTT. Its protein product is CASSPRTEPNEKLFF.

This clone is a singleton in its sample. The rearrangement uses TRBV23-1 and TRBJ1-5; the D gene is possibly TRBD1 (5 bases). TRBV23-1 is recorded as an ORF, its role being uncertain. The ends were cut back, 2 bases at V and 8 bases at J, with 19 bases in the middle. This CDR3 spans 16 amino acids. CDR3 nucleotide sequence: TGCGCCAGCAGTCAAGACTGGTGGAAGGGGAGGGAGCCCCAGCATTTT. Encoded protein: CASSQDWWKGREPQHF.

Turning to this clone: A junction boundary mismatches the germline segment, possibly from a read error. V usage is TRBV7-6 and J usage is TRBJ2-5; D unresolved. CDR3 length equals 13 residues. Germline loops: CDR1 SGHVS, CDR2 FNYEAQ. The CDR3 region is CASSSLGQKTQYF. CDR3 bases: TGTGCCAGCAGCTCTTTGGGCCAAAAGACCCAGTACTTC.

Details on this clone: Additional DNA sequences in this sample encode the identical CDR3. The chain links TRBV28 to TRBJ2-3; perhaps TRBD1 as D (6 bases). Deletions cut 6 bases from V and 4 bases from J, with 11 bases between. Germline-derived CDR1 and CDR2 are MDHEN and SYDVKM. The CDR3 extends over 13 amino acids. Here the CDR3 reads CASSTQGPDTQYF. The CDR3 DNA follows: TGTGCCAGCAGCACACAGGGCCCAGATACGCAGTATTTT.